This TCR beta chain was profiled in a study of molecular identifiers for immune sequencing clone quantification. The CDR3 is 14 residues long. The V gene end was trimmed by 3 bases and the J gene end by 9 bases; junction bases not matched to a gene: 5. TCRdb processed the PCR reads anew with MiXCR; each CDR3 protein has one entry. The sample lists approximately 630,000 distinct CDR3 sequences; roughly 25% were seen once. This clonotype was detected only a few times. Naive CD8 T cells underwent sorting with the CD8+CD4-CCR7+CD45RA+ definition. Material: naive CD8+ T cells from blood, with Jurkat cell RNA spiked in. The subset is: FACS-sorted CD8+CD4-CCR7+CD45RA+ naive T cells. The origin of this receptor is a human donor in good health. Some libraries in this study had Jurkat cell RNA spiked in. The V call is TRBV12-3 or TRBV12-4, the J call TRBJ2-1; 10 bases map to TRBD2. The CDR3 DNA reads as TGTGCCAGCAGTTTTAGGCTAGCGGGAGTTGAGCAGTTCTTC. Protein: CASSFRLAGVEQFF.